This TCR beta chain was captured in a study of T cell responses to AZD1222 COVID-19 vaccine. Overall study findings and caveats: Donors were mostly white British, more females; clonal diversity possibly underestimated. Only 5 or 6 individuals given AZD1222 were seropositive at baseline. Reports indicate that nearly half of spike-specific TCRs are directed at unmutated variant regions. Vaccine-related CD4 TCRs covered spike, predominating at 160-218 and 743-854.

The length of the CDR3 is 12 residues. With 4 bases removed from V and 10 bases from J, the gap between germline ends came to 11 bases. The germline gives CDR1 SGDLS, CDR2 YYNGEE. Only in-frame clones appear in the TCRdb table, and some are missing; sequencing was by immunoSEQ multiplex PCR. The sample records some 120,000 clones, roughly 92% being singletons. As concerns this clone: Its antigen is currently unknown.

The chain is built from TRBV9 and TRBJ2-2, with D possibly matching TRBD2 (5 bases). The sample consisted of peripheral blood, taken on day 0 of AZD1222 vaccination. The origin of this receptor is an adult in good health. As DNA, the CDR3 is TGTGCCAGCAGCCCCCGGGGAGAGGAGCTGTTTTTT. This codes for CASSPRGEELFF. The variable domain in full, with the rest retrieved from reference TRBV9 and TRBJ2-2, is DSGVTQTPKHLITATGQRVTLRCSPRSGDLSVYWYQQSLDQGLQFLIQYYNGEERAKGNILERFSAQQFPDLHSELNLSSLELGDSALYFCASSPRGEELFFGEGSRLTVL.